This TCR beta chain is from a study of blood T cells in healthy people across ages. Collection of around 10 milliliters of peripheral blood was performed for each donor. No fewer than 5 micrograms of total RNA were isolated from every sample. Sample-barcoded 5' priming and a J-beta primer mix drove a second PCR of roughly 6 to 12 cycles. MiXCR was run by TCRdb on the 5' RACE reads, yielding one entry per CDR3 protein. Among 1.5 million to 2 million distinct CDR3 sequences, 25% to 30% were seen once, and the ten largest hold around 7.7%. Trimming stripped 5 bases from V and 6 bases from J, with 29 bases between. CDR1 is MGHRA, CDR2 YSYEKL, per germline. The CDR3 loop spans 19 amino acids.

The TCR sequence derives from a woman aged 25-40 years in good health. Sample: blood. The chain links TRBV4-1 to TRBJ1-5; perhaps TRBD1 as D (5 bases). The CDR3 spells CASSAQPVIPGRLRQPQHF. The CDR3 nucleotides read TGCGCCAGCAGCGCCCAACCCGTCATCCCAGGGCGTTTACGTCAGCCCCAGCATTTT.